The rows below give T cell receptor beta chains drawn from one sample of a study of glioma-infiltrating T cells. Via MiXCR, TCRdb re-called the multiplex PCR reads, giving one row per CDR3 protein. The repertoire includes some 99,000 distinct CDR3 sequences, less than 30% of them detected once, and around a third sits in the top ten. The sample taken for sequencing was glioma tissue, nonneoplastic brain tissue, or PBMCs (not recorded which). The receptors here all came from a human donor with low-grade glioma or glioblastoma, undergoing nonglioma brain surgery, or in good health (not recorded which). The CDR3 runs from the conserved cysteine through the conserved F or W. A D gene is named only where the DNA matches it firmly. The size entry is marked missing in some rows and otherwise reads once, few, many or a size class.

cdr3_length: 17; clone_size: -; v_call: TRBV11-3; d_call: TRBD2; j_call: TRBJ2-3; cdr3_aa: CASSRTSGGRGTDTQYF; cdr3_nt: TGTGCCAGCAGTAGGACTAGCGGGGGCCGGGGCACAGATACGCAGTATTTT
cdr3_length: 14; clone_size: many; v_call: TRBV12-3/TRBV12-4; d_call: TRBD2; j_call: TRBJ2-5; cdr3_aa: CASSLLAGGETQYF; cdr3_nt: TGTGCCAGCAGTTTGCTAGCGGGAGGGGAGACCCAGTACTTC
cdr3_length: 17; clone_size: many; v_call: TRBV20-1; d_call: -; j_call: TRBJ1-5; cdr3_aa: CSASRPGLGHSNQPQHF; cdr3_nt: TGCAGTGCTAGTCGCCCCGGACTTGGGCATAGCAATCAGCCCCAGCATTTT
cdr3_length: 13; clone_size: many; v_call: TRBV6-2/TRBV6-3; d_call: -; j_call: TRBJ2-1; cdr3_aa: CASSPKRTGEQFF; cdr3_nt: TGTGCCAGCAGCCCTAAGAGAACCGGTGAGCAGTTCTTC
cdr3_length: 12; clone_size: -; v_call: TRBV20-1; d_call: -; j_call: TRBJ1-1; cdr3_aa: CSARENISVAFF; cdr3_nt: TGCAGTGCTAGAGAGAACATCAGCGTAGCCTTCTTT
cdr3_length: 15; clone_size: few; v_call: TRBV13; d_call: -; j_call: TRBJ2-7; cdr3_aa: CASSFLAGAAHEQYF; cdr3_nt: TGTGCCAGCAGCTTCCTCGCGGGGGCCGCGCACGAGCAGTACTTC
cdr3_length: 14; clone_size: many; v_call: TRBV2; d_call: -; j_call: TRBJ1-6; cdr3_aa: CASKRSSYNSPLHF; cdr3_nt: TGTGCCAGCAAGCGGAGCTCCTATAATTCACCCCTCCACTTT
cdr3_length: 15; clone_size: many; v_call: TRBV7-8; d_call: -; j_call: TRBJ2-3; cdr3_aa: CASSYDRSHTDTQYF; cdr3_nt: TGTGCCAGCAGCTATGACAGGAGTCACACAGATACGCAGTATTTT
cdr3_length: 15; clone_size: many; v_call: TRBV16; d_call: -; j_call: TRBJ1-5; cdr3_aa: CASSGLEGINQPQHF; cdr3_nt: TGTGCCAGCAGTGGGTTAGAGGGAATCAATCAGCCCCAGCATTTT
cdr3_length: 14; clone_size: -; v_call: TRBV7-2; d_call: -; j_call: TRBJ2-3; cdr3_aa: CASSSRPTKDTQYF; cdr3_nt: TGTGCCAGCAGCTCTCGGCCAACCAAAGATACGCAGTATTTT
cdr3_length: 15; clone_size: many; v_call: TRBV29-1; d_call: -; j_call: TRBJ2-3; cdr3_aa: CSAPIREQNTDTQYF; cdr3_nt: TGCAGCGCTCCGATCCGGGAGCAGAACACAGATACGCAGTATTTT
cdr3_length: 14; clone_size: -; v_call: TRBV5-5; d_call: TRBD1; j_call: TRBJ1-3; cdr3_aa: CASSTTGVQNTIYF; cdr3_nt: TGTGCCAGCAGCACTACAGGGGTTCAAAACACCATATATTTT
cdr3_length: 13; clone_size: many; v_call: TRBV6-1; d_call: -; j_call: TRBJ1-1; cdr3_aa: CASRTGTHTEAFF; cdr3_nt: TGTGCCAGCAGAACCGGGACACACACTGAAGCTTTCTTT
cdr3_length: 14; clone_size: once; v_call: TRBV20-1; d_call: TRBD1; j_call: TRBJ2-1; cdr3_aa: CSATGTGWVYEQFF; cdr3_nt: TGCAGTGCGACCGGGACAGGGTGGGTCTATGAGCAGTTCTTC
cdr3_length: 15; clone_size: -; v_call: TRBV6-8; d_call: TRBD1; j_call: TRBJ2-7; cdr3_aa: CASIYSGQASYEEYF; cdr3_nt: TGTGCCAGCATTTACTCGGGACAGGCTTCCTACGAGGAGTACTTC
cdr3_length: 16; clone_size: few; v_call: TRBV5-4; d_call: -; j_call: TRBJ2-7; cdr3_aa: CASSAKVSRPAGEQYF; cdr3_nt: TGTGCCAGCAGCGCCAAGGTCAGCAGGCCCGCCGGAGAGCAGTACTTC
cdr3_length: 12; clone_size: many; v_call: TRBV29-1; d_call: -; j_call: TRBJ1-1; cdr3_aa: CSVVEGREEAFF; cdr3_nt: TGCAGCGTTGTCGAGGGGCGGGAGGAAGCTTTCTTT
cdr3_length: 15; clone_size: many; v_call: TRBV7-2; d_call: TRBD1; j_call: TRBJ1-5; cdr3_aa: CASSSQTGGNQPQHF; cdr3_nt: TGTGCCAGCAGCTCCCAGACAGGGGGTAATCAGCCCCAGCATTTT
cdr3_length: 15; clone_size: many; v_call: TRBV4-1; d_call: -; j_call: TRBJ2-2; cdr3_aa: CASSLMTGEYGELFF; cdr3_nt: TGCGCCAGCAGCCTCATGACCGGGGAGTACGGGGAGCTGTTTTTT
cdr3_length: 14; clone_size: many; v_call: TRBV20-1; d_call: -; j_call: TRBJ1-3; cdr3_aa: CSAQGHHSGNTIYF; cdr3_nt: TGCAGTGCACAGGGACACCACTCTGGAAACACCATATATTTT
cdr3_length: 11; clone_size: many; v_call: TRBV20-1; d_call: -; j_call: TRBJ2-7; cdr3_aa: CSAAQGYEQYF; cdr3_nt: TGCAGTGCCGCACAGGGTTACGAGCAGTACTTC
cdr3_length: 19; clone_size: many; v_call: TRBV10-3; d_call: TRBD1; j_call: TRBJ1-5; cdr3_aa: CAISEFTGGTTADNQPQHF; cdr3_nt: TGTGCCATCAGTGAGTTCACAGGGGGGACAACTGCCGACAATCAGCCCCAGCATTTT
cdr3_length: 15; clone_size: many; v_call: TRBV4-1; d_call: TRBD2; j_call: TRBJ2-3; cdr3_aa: CASSPLAGVTDTQYF; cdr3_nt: TGCGCCAGCAGCCCACTAGCGGGAGTAACAGATACGCAGTATTTT
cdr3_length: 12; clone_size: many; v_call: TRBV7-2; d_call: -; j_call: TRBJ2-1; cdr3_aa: CASSPQTNEQFF; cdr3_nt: TGTGCCAGCAGCCCCCAGACCAATGAGCAGTTCTTC
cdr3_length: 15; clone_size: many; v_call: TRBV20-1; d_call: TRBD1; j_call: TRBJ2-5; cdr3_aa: CSAREETGEQETQYF; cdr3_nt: TGCAGTGCTAGAGAGGAGACAGGGGAACAAGAGACCCAGTACTTC
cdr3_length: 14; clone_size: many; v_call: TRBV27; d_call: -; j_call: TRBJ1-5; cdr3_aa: CASSLQGFNQPQHF; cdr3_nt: TGTGCCAGCAGTTTACAGGGGTTCAATCAGCCCCAGCATTTT
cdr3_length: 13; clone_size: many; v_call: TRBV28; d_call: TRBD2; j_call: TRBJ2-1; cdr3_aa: CASYIAGVREQFF; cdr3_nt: TGTGCCAGTTATATAGCGGGAGTGCGTGAGCAGTTCTTC
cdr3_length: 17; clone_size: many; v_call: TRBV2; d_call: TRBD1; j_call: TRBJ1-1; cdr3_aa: CASSEEFGGQGGSEAFF; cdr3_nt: TGTGCCAGCAGTGAGGAATTTGGGGGACAGGGAGGTTCTGAAGCTTTCTTT
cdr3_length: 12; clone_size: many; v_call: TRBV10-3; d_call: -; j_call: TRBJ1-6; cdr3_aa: CAISAVDSPLHF; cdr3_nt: TGTGCCATCAGTGCGGTGGATTCACCCCTCCACTTT
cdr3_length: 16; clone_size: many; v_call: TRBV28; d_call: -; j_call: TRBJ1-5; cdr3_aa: CASSLWDTEGNQPQHF; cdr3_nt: TGTGCCAGCAGTTTATGGGACACCGAGGGGAATCAGCCCCAGCATTTT
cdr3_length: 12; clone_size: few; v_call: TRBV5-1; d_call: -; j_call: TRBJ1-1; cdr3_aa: CASSFGRTEAFF; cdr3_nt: TGCGCCAGCAGCTTCGGACGGACTGAAGCTTTCTTT
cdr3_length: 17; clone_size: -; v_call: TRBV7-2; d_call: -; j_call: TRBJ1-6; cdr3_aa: CASSLGHPNIYNSPFHF; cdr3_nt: TGTGCCAGCAGCTTAGGGCACCCCAACATTTATAATTCACCCTTCCACTTT
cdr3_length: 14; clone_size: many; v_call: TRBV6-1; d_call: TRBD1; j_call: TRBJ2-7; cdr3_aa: CASTTGGYSYEQYF; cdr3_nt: TGTGCCTCCACTACAGGGGGATACTCCTACGAGCAGTACTTC
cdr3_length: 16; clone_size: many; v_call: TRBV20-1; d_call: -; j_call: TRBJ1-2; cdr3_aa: CSAQIGPLQGSYGYTF; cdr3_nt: TGCAGTGCCCAGATAGGCCCCTTACAGGGAAGCTATGGCTACACCTTC
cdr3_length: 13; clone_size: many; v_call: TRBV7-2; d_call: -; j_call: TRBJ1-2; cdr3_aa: CASSLRGLDGYTF; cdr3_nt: TGTGCCAGCAGCTTACGCGGCCTGGATGGCTACACCTTC
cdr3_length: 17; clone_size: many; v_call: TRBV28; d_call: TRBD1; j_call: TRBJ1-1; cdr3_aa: CASSPQSHRGLKNEAFF; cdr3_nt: TGTGCCAGCAGTCCGCAGTCACACAGGGGGCTGAAGAATGAAGCTTTCTTT
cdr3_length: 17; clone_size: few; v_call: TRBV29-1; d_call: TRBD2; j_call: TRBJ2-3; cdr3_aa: CSVGGGAGRPSTDTQYF; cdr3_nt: TGCAGCGTTGGGGGAGGGGCAGGGAGACCTAGCACAGATACGCAGTATTTT
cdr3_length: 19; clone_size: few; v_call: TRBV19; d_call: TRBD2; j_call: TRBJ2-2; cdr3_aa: CASVGGSGLADPNTGELFF; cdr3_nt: TGTGCCAGTGTCGGGGGATCGGGACTAGCGGATCCGAACACCGGGGAGCTGTTTTTT
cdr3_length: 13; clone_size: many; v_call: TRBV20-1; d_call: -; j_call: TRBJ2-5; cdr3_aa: CSALRWQQETQYF; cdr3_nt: TGCAGTGCCCTTAGGTGGCAACAAGAGACCCAGTACTTC
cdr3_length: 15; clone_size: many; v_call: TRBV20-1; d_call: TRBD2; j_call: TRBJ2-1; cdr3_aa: CSARLAGEPYNEQFF; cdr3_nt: TGCAGTGCGAGACTAGCGGGAGAACCCTACAATGAGCAGTTCTTC
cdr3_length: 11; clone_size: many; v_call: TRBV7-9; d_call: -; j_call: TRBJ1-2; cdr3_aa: CASSRGPWITF; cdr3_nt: TGTGCCAGCAGCAGGGGTCCCTGGATCACCTTC
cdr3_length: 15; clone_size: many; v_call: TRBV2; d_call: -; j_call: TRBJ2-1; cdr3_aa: CASSPRESSYNEQFF; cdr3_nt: TGTGCCAGCAGCCCCAGGGAGAGCTCCTACAATGAGCAGTTCTTC
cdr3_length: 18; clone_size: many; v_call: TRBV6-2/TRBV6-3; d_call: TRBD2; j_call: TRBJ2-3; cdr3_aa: CASSSFGLAGGRADTQYF; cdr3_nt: TGTGCCAGCAGTTCCTTCGGACTAGCGGGGGGGAGGGCAGATACGCAGTATTTT
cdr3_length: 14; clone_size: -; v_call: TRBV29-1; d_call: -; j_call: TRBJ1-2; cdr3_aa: CSVGGEMGTYGYTF; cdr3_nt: TGCAGCGTTGGAGGGGAGATGGGCACCTATGGCTACACCTTC
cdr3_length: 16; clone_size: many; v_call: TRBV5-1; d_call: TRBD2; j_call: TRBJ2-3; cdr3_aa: CASSHPTSGVPDTQYF; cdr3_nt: TGCGCCAGCAGCCATCCGACTAGCGGGGTACCAGATACGCAGTATTTT
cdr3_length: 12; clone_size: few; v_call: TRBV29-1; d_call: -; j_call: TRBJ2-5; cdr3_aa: CSVQQGQETQYF; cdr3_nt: TGCAGCGTCCAACAGGGTCAAGAGACCCAGTACTTC
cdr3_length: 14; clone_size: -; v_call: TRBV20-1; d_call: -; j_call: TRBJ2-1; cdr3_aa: CSAYPGRGYNKKFF; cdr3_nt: TGCAGTGCTTATCCGGGACGGGGCTACAATAAGAAGTTCTTC
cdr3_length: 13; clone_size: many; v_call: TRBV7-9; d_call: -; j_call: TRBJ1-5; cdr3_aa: CASSFKINQPQHF; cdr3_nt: TGTGCCAGCAGCTTTAAAATCAATCAGCCCCAGCATTTT
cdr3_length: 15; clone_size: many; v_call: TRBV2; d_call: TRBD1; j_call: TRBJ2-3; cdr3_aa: CASSEAGGVADTQYF; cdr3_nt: TGTGCCAGCAGTGAAGCAGGGGGCGTCGCAGATACGCAGTATTTT
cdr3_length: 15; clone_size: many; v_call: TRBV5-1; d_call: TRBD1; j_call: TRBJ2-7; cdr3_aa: CASSLEGAGPYEQYF; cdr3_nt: TGCGCCAGCAGCTTGGAGGGGGCAGGACCCTACGAGCAGTACTTC
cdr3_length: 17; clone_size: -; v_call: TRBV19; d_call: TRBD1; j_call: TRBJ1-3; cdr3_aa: CASSRDLDRLSGNTIYF; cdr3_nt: TGTGCCAGTAGTAGAGACCTGGACAGGCTCTCTGGAAACACCATATATTTT
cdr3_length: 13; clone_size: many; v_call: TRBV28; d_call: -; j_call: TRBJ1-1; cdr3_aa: CASRSTMNTEAFF; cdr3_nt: TGTGCCAGCAGGTCAACTATGAACACTGAAGCTTTCTTT
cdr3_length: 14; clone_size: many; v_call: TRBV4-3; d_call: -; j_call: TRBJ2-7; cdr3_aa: CASSQDRASYEQYF; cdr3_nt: TGCGCCAGCAGCCAAGATAGGGCCTCCTACGAGCAGTACTTC
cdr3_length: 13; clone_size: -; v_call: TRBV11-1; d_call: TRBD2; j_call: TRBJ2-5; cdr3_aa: CASSAPVGRGQYF; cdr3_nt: TGTGCCAGCAGCGCCCCCGTAGGGAGGGGCCAGTACTTC
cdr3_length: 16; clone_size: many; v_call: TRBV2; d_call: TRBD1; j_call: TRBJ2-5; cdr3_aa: CASNLQGAGSPETQYF; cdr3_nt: TGTGCCAGCAATCTACAGGGGGCAGGCTCACCCGAGACCCAGTACTTC
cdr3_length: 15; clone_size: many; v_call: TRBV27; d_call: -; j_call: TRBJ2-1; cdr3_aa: CASSFAWSSYNEQFF; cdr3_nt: TGTGCCAGCAGTTTCGCCTGGAGCTCCTACAATGAGCAGTTCTTC
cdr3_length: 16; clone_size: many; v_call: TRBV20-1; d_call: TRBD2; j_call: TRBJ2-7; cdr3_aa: CSAPGTSGSYYYEQYF; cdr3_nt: TGCAGTGCTCCCGGGACTAGCGGAAGCTACTACTACGAGCAGTACTTC
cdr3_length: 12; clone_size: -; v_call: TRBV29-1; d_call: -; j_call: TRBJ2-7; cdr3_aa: CSVLHGAYEQYF; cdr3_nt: TGCAGCGTTCTTCACGGAGCCTACGAGCAGTACTTC